Each of the 2 T cell receptor beta chains below was sequenced from the same sample in a study of T cell responses to AZD1222 COVID-19 vaccine. Assay: immunoSEQ multiplex PCR; the TCRdb copy retains only in-frame clones and omits some. The sample lists 80,000 to 95,000 clones, about 91% occurring once. The sequencing here drew on peripheral blood, taken on day 0 of AZD1222 vaccination. These receptors all come from an adult in good health.

V is TRBV12-3 or TRBV12-4 and J is TRBJ1-2; D not resolved. CDR3 size: 11 residues. Trimming stripped 2 bases from V and 7 bases from J, with 5 bases between. CDR3 nucleotides: TGTGCCAGCAGTTTAAAGGGTGGCTACACCTTC. Protein: CASSLKGGYTF.

The chain joins TRBV6-4 to TRBJ2-2, with TRBD2 matching 9 bases. V was clipped by 7 bases and J by 6 bases; unmatched bases: 9. The CDR3 runs to 15 residues. Germline V gene sequence: CDR1 MRHNA, CDR2 SNTAGT. The CDR3 nucleotides are TGTGCCAGCAATTTAGCGGGAGACGCGGCCGGGGAGCTGTTTTTT. The encoded protein is CASNLAGDAAGELFF.